The rows below give T cell receptor beta chains drawn from one sample of a study of blood T cell repertoires in COVID-19. Assay used: immunoSEQ multiplex PCR; TCRdb lists only in-frame clones, some missing. The table includes fewer than 350,000 clones, more than 70% detected once. Material for sequencing was PBMCs or T cells enriched from blood (not recorded which). Every receptor here comes from a woman in her twenties or thirties who had been exposed to COVID-19. CDR3s include the opening cysteine and the closing phenylalanine or tryptophan. The order of the fields is J gene, V gene, CDR3 protein.

J gene: TRBJ2-7; V gene: TRBV21-1; CDR3 protein: CASSKRGVGQYF
J gene: TRBJ1-6; V gene: TRBV5-6; CDR3 protein: CASSRGTGLRPLHF
J gene: TRBJ1-4; V gene: TRBV6-5; CDR3 protein: CASSPRGWAEKLFF
J gene: TRBJ2-1; V gene: TRBV29-1; CDR3 protein: CSVERREGGYEQFF
J gene: TRBJ2-7; V gene: TRBV9; CDR3 protein: CASSVYEGYEQYF
J gene: TRBJ2-7; V gene: TRBV14; CDR3 protein: CASSQDASGQLYEQYF
J gene: TRBJ1-3; V gene: TRBV11-3; CDR3 protein: CASSAGQGDRNTIYF
J gene: TRBJ2-7; V gene: TRBV5-8; CDR3 protein: CASSLVAGLWREQYF
J gene: TRBJ2-7; V gene: TRBV11-3; CDR3 protein: CASSSWTSGTYEQYF
J gene: TRBJ2-1; V gene: TRBV29-1; CDR3 protein: CSAREGYEQFF
J gene: TRBJ2-7; V gene: TRBV18; CDR3 protein: CASSASSYEQYF
J gene: TRBJ2-7; V gene: TRBV12-3/TRBV12-4; CDR3 protein: CASSRAGFEQYF
J gene: TRBJ1-1; V gene: TRBV29-1; CDR3 protein: CSATGKGNTEAFF
J gene: TRBJ2-1; V gene: TRBV18; CDR3 protein: CASSPPFQGVGNEQFF
J gene: TRBJ2-6; V gene: TRBV19; CDR3 protein: CASSMRAVAGLSGANVLTF
J gene: TRBJ1-2; V gene: TRBV5-4; CDR3 protein: CASSPTTGGRDGYTF
J gene: TRBJ1-1; V gene: TRBV5-1; CDR3 protein: CASQLLGGNTEAFF